The clone carrying this T cell receptor (beta chain) has a handful of counts. The antigen remains undetermined. These data belong to a study of cytomegalovirus exposure and HLA in healthy donors. Notes on the study in general: Later analysis showed TCR association rates varying by HLA locus, highest for DRB1 and lowest for HLA-C. Data from an earlier analysis indicated that most TCR beta V segments were productive either about 90% or about 30% of the time. In terms of immune exposure information, only CMV serostatus was available. In a later analysis, productive TCRs from donors in an Asian-associated ancestry cluster reportedly carried fewer N-insertions than the cohort mean.

The CDR3 extends over 16 amino acids. V lost 2 bases to trimming and J lost 1 base, with 11 bases between them. Germline assignment: CDR1 MNHNS and CDR2 SASEGT. A multiplex PCR was run with 60 Vbeta primers and 13 Jbeta primers. Some clones are missing from TCRdb's copy, which holds only in-frame ones; the method was immunoSEQ multiplex PCR. This sample has approximately 170,000 clones, with around 85% found just once. Material: PBMCs. The rearrangement joins TRBV6-1 to TRBJ2-2; the D gene is possibly TRBD2 (6 bases). This sequence originates from a boy aged 2 to 9 in good health and CMV-seronegative. DNA for the CDR3: TGTGCCAGCAGTGAACCCCTCGGGGGGAACACCGGGGAGCTGTTTTTT. Its protein product is CASSEPLGGNTGELFF.